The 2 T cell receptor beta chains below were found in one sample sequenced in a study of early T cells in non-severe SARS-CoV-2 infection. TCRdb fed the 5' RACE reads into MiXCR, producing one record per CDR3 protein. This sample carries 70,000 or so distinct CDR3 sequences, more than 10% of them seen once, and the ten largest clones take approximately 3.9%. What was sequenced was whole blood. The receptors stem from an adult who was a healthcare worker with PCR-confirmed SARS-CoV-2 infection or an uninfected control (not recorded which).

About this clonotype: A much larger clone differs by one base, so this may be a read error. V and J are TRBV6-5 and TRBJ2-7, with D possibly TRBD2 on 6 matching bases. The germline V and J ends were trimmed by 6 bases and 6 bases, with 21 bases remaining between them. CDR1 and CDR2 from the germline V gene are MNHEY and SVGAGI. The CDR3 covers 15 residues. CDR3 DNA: TGTGCCAGCAGCCTATTTCCCCTCGGAGGGTTCGAGCAGTACTTC. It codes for CASSLFPLGGFEQYF.

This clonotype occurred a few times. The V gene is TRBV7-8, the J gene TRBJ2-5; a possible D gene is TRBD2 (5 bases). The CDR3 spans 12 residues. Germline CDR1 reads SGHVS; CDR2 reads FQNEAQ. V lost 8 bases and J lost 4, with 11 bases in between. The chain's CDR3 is CASQDLGETQYF. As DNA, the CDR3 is TGTGCCAGCCAGGACTTGGGAGAGACCCAGTACTTC.